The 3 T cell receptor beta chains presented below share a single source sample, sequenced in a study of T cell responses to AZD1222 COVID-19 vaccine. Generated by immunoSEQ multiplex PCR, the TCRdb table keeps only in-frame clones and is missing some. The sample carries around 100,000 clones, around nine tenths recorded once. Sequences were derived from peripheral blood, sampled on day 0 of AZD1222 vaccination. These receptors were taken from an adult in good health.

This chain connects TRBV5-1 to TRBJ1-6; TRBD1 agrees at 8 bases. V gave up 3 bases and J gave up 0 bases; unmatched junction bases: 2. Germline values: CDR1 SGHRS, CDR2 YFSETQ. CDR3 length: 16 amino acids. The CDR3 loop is CASSSTGGSYNSPLHF. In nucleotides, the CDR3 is TGCGCCAGCAGCTCTACAGGGGGCTCCTATAATTCACCCCTCCACTTT.

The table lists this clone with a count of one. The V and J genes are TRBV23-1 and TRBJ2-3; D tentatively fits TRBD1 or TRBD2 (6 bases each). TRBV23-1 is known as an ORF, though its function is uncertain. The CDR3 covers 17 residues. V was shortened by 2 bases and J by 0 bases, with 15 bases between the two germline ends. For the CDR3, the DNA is TGCGCCAGCAGTCAAAGCCCGTGGGGGGCTAGCACAGATACGCAGTATTTT. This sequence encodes CASSQSPWGASTDTQYF.

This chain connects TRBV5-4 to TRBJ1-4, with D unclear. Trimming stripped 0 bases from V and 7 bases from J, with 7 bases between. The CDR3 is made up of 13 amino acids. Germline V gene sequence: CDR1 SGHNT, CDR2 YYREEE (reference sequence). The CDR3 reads CASSLDRVEKLFF. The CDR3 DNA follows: TGTGCCAGCAGCTTGGACCGAGTTGAAAAACTGTTTTTT.